A single sample gave rise to the 10 T cell receptor beta chains below, sequenced in a study of Graves' ophthalmopathy and Graves' hyperthyroidism. Amplified TCR beta CDR3 regions were obtained using RNA transcripts as template. The first round was an RT-PCR with HTBI primers, and the second round was a multiplex PCR. TCRdb processed the multiplex PCR reads anew with MiXCR; each CDR3 protein has one entry. Among around 600,000 distinct CDR3 sequences listed, roughly 39% were seen once. Sequenced: peripheral blood. The receptors shown here come from an adult man with Graves' ophthalmopathy.

There are many counts of this clonotype. This chain joins TRBV4-3 and TRBJ1-6; unclear D gene. The CDR3 length is 15 residues. The V gene lost 4 bases and the J gene lost 10 bases, with 17 bases spanning the gap. Germline V gene lookup returns CDR1 LGHNA and CDR2 YSLEER. This chain's CDR3 is CASSPGTDGRSPLHF. The DNA for the CDR3 is TGCGCCAGCAGCCCGGGAACCGACGGGCGGTCACCCCTCCACTTT.

This clonotype occurred many times. V and J are TRBV10-3 and TRBJ1-1, with unresolved D. V lost 9 bases and J lost 7, with 18 bases in between. The germline V gene encodes CDR1 ENHRY and CDR2 SYGVKD. There are 13 residues in the CDR3. In DNA, the CDR3 is TGTGCCATTAAAAATCCGGTGCTAGATGAAGCTTTCTTT. Its translation is CAIKNPVLDEAFF.

The chain recombines TRBV7-9 with TRBJ2-7; 8 positions agree with TRBD1. V was clipped by 11 bases and J by 6 bases; unmatched bases: 18. The germline V gene has CDR1 SEHNR and CDR2 FQNEAQ (reference sequence). The CDR3 totals 15 residues. CDR3 region: CAWSRTGRVMGEQYF. Here the CDR3 DNA reads TGTGCCTGGAGCCGGACAGGGAGAGTCATGGGCGAGCAGTACTTC.

This clonotype was detected many times. This chain connects TRBV2 to TRBJ1-6; 8 nucleotides match TRBD1. The CDR3 has 13 residues. Losses at the gene ends were 9 bases for V and 8 bases for J; bases not matched to a gene: 6. The germline V gene encodes CDR1 SNHLY and CDR2 FYNNEI. Here the CDR3 reads CARTDRGDSPLHF. In DNA form, the CDR3 reads TGTGCCAGAACCGACAGGGGTGATTCACCCCTCCACTTT.

The chain carries TRBV5-4 and TRBJ1-4; 8 nucleotides agree with TRBD1. This CDR3 spans 15 amino acids. The germline gives CDR1 SGHNT, CDR2 YYREEE (reference sequence). J lost 0 bases, V lost 4 bases, and 2 bases had no gene match. This chain's CDR3 is CASSVQGATNEKLFF. DNA for the CDR3: TGTGCCAGCAGCGTACAGGGGGCAACTAATGAAAAACTGTTTTTT.

This clonotype was observed many times. The chain links TRBV20-1 to TRBJ1-5, with D possibly TRBD1 on 6 matching bases. The germline V and J ends were trimmed by 1 base and 7 bases, with 17 bases remaining between them. This CDR3 region has 15 residues. Per the germline V gene, CDR1 is DFQATT and CDR2 is SNEGSKA (reference sequence). The CDR3 bases are TGCAGTGCTAGAGCGGAACAGGGCGTTCAGCAGCCCCAGCATTTT. It yields the protein CSARAEQGVQQPQHF.

This chain links TRBV7-9 with TRBJ1-3, with 8 bases matching TRBD1. V gave up 5 bases and J gave up 0 bases; unmatched junction bases: 3. Looked up from germline, CDR1 is SEHNR and CDR2 is FQNEAQ (reference sequence). This CDR3 has 15 amino acids. In nucleotides, the CDR3 is TGTGCCAGCAGCCATGACAGGGGCTCTGGAAACACCATATATTTT. Translating gives CASSHDRGSGNTIYF.

The V gene is TRBV25-1, the J gene TRBJ2-1; 8 positions agree with TRBD2. CDR3 length equals 14 residues. The trim removed 10 bases at V and 4 bases at J, leaving 9 bases unmatched. Germline values: CDR1 MGHDK, CDR2 SYGVNS. The CDR3 sequence: CATTTSGPYNEQFF. In DNA, the CDR3 is TGTGCCACGACCACTAGCGGACCTTACAATGAGCAGTTCTTC.

As DNA, the CDR3 is TGCAGTGCTAGAGGGACCCTTCCCTACGAGCAGTACTTC. Its protein is CSARGTLPYEQYF. The chain combines TRBV20-1 with TRBJ2-7, with no clear D. The CDR3 consists of 13 residues. The germline CDR1 and CDR2 sequences are DFQATT and SNEGSKA (reference sequence). Between the trimmed V and J ends, which lost 1 base and 2 bases, there was a span of 9 bases.

This clonotype was seen ten or more times. The rearrangement links TRBV10-1 to TRBJ1-1, with D possibly being TRBD1 (5 bases). Germline CDR1 reads WNHNN; CDR2 reads SYGVQD (reference sequence). The CDR3 is 16 amino acids. Trimming took off 11 bases at V and 7 bases at J, with 29 bases between the two ends. CDR3 DNA: TGCGCCGGGCCCTGGGGTTGTCGGAGAAGGGGTGATGAAGCTTTCTTT. As protein: CAGPWGCRRRGDEAFF.